One and the same sample provided the 30 T cell receptor beta chains below, sequenced in a study of blood T cell repertoires in COVID-19. The data were produced by immunoSEQ multiplex PCR, yet TCRdb's version contains in-frame clones alone and is incomplete. The table includes a few hundred thousand clones, more than 70% detected once. The specimen sequenced was PBMCs or T cells enriched from blood (not recorded which). The receptors were gathered from a man aged 35 to 55 in a cohort exposed to, infected with or recovered from COVID-19 (not recorded which).

The chain links TRBV10-2 to TRBJ1-1, with 7 nucleotides matching TRBD1. CDR3 length equals 13 residues. CDR1 is WSHSY, CDR2 SAAADI, per germline. The J segment lost 4 bases and the V segment lost 4 bases, leaving 3 bases of the junction unmatched. CDR3 DNA: TGCGCCAGCAGTGCCCCAGGGGGCACTGAAGCTTTCTTT. Its protein product is CASSAPGGTEAFF.

The rearrangement joins TRBV6-5 to TRBJ1-2, with 7 bases identical to TRBD1. In germline, CDR1 is MNHEY, CDR2 SVGAGI. The V segment lost 6 bases and the J segment 2 bases; nucleotides outside the gene matches: 6. There are 14 residues in the CDR3. The DNA for the CDR3 is TGTGCCAGCAGACCGACAGGGACAAACTATGGCTACACCTTC. Protein sequence: CASRPTGTNYGYTF.

This clone was seen more than once but under ten times. The V and J genes are TRBV6-5 and TRBJ1-5; 7 positions match TRBD1. CDR1 and CDR2 from the germline V gene are MNHEY and SVGAGI. The CDR3 has 15 amino acids. V shed 6 bases, J shed 6 bases, and the junction held 11 bases outside the gene matches. The CDR3 loop is CASSNTGDSTQPQHF. The DNA for the CDR3 is TGTGCCAGCAGCAACACAGGGGATTCAACTCAGCCCCAGCATTTT.

V and J are TRBV28 and TRBJ2-1; 10 nucleotides match TRBD2. Trimming at V came to 6 bases and at J to 7 bases, leaving 6 bases not matched to a gene. Germline CDR1 is MDHEN and CDR2 is SYDVKM. The CDR3 totals 14 residues. The CDR3 region has the DNA TGTGCCAGCAGCCGTGGACTAGCGGTTAATGAGCAGTTCTTC. Translating it yields CASSRGLAVNEQFF.

Notes on this clone: In the same sample, other DNA sequences code for this CDR3. The chain employs TRBV12-5 and TRBJ1-5, with 7 nucleotides matching TRBD1. Trimming removed 3 bases from V and 5 bases from J; junction bases left unmatched: 1. The CDR3 has 13 amino acids. Germline-derived CDR1 and CDR2 are LGHNT and FRNRAP. The CDR3 spells CASGLGGHQPQHF. CDR3 nucleotides: TGTGCTAGTGGTTTAGGGGGCCATCAGCCCCAGCATTTT. The complete variable domain, with remaining parts taken from reference TRBV12-5 and TRBJ1-5, reads DARVTQTPRHKVTEMGQEVTMRCQPILGHNTVFWYRQTMMQGLELLAYFRNRAPLDDSGMPKDRFSAEMPDATLATLKIQPSEPRDSAVYFCASGLGGHQPQHFGDGTRLSIL.

The chain employs TRBV9 and TRBJ2-1; 7 bases are shared with TRBD2. Germline loops: CDR1 SGDLS, CDR2 YYNGEE. V shed 0 bases, J shed 9 bases, and the junction held 15 bases outside the gene matches. The CDR3 loop spans 17 amino acids. The CDR3 sequence is CASSVVGAGSLGGEQFF. CDR3 DNA: TGTGCCAGCAGCGTAGTAGGAGCGGGGAGTCTCGGGGGTGAGCAGTTCTTC.

The V call is TRBV28, the J call TRBJ2-1; 11 positions match TRBD2. Germline V gives CDR1 MDHEN, CDR2 SYDVKM. The CDR3 extends over 15 amino acids. Unmatched junction bases numbered 8, after V lost 5 bases and J lost 8 bases. The CDR3 protein is CASSRQRGLADEQFF. The CDR3 DNA reads TGTGCCAGCAGTAGACAAAGGGGACTAGCGGATGAGCAGTTCTTC. The full variable domain, with the rest looked up from reference TRBV28 and TRBJ2-1, is DVKVTQSSRYLVKRTGEKVFLECVQDMDHENMFWYRQDPGLGLRLIYFSYDVKMKEKGDIPEGYSVSREKKERFSLILESASTNQTSMYLCASSRQRGLADEQFFGPGTRLTVL.

A few counts support this clone. This chain uses TRBV11-2 with TRBJ1-2, with a possible D match to TRBD1 (6 bases). Trimming removed 5 bases from V and 6 bases from J, with 25 bases in between. Germline values: CDR1 SGHAT, CDR2 FQNNGV. CDR3 length: 17 residues. The CDR3 spells CASSSIYGRQGMDGYTF. Here the CDR3 DNA reads TGTGCCAGCAGCAGTATTTACGGCAGGCAGGGGATGGATGGCTACACCTTC.

The chain joins TRBV5-1 to TRBJ2-7; D may be TRBD1 (5 bases). V was pared by 5 bases and J by 0 bases, with 12 bases between. The germline CDR1 and CDR2 sequences are SGHRS and YFSETQ. There are 14 residues in the CDR3. The CDR3 reads CASRAVQASYEQYF. In DNA form, the CDR3 reads TGCGCCAGCAGGGCGGTACAGGCCTCCTACGAGCAGTACTTC.

The CDR3 DNA sequence: TGCGCCAGCAGCGCGCTGACAGGGGGCCACGAGCAGTACTTC. Translated: CASSALTGGHEQYF. V and J are TRBV5-1 and TRBJ2-7; 10 bases are shared with TRBD1. CDR3 size: 14 residues. Trimming removed 4 bases from V and 5 bases from J; junction bases left unmatched: 6. Germline loops: CDR1 SGHRS, CDR2 YFSETQ.

The chain uses TRBV11-3 and TRBJ1-1; possibly TRBD1 for D (6 bases). Trimming cost V 2 bases and J 1 base, with 11 bases left between them. The CDR3 is 15 amino acids. Germline CDR1 and CDR2: SGHNT and YENEEA. CDR3: CASSLLGTSNTEAFF. The CDR3, as DNA: TGTGCCAGCAGCTTACTCGGGACATCGAACACTGAAGCTTTCTTT.

A single count supports this clone. The chain carries TRBV5-8 and TRBJ2-5; 8 positions agree with TRBD1. V lost 4 bases to trimming and J lost 7 bases; unmatched junction nucleotides: 15. The CDR3 contains 16 residues. Germline V gene lookup returns CDR1 SGHTS and CDR2 YDEGEE. The CDR3 nucleotides are TGTGCCAGCAGCATAGGGACAGGCCCCCTAGCTACGACCCAGTACTTC. This encodes CASSIGTGPLATTQYF.

CDR3 DNA: TGTGCCAGCAGCGTCCAGGGGCGGGAGACCCAGTACTTC. This translates into CASSVQGRETQYF. The genes are TRBV9 and TRBJ2-5, with TRBD1 as a possible D gene (6 bases). CDR1 is SGDLS, CDR2 YYNGEE, per germline. The length of the CDR3 is 13 residues. V lost 2 bases, J lost 5 bases, and 10 bases lay in between.

The gene calls are TRBV5-4 and TRBJ2-7; perhaps TRBD1 as D (5 bases). V was shortened by 0 bases and J by 5 bases, with 15 bases between the two germline ends. The CDR3 runs 15 residues. Germline V gene lookup returns CDR1 SGHNT and CDR2 YYREEE (reference sequence). In DNA, the CDR3 is TGTGCCAGCAGCTTGGTAGCAGGGTCTTCCCACGAGCAGTACTTC. This encodes CASSLVAGSSHEQYF.

The DNA for the CDR3 is TGCAGCGTCGGAAAGGCGACTAGCGGGAGGAGTGCAGATACGCAGTATTTT. This codes for CSVGKATSGRSADTQYF. The gene calls are TRBV29-1 and TRBJ2-3, with TRBD2 matching over 13 bases. Germline V CDR1 and CDR2: SQVTM, ANQGSEA. The CDR3 loop spans 17 amino acids. J gave up 4 bases and V 6 bases, and 13 bases lay outside the gene matches.

CDR3: CASSQVDRGRETQYF. CDR3 DNA sequence: TGTGCCAGCAGCCAAGTGGACAGGGGGCGAGAGACCCAGTACTTC. This chain joins TRBV3-1 (or the pseudogene TRBV3-2) and TRBJ2-5; TRBD1 aligns across 11 bases. The junction had 2 bases not matched to a gene; V was cut back by 1 base and J by 4 bases. The CDR3 is 15 residues long. The germline gives CDR1 LGHDT, CDR2 YNNKEL (reference sequence).

This chain's CDR3 is CASRDPGLAGGTSNEQFF. In nucleotides, the CDR3 is TGCGCCAGCAGAGACCCGGGACTAGCGGGAGGTACCTCGAATGAGCAGTTCTTC. V and J are TRBV5-1 and TRBJ2-1, with TRBD2 identical over 15 bases. Germline values: CDR1 SGHRS, CDR2 YFSETQ. CDR3 length: 18 residues. V was pared by 5 bases and J by 7 bases, with 13 bases of the junction left unmatched.

In its sample, this clone was seen once. V gene TRBV27 combines with J gene TRBJ2-7; D is possibly TRBD2 (6 bases). V lost 7 bases and J 12 bases, leaving 19 bases between the germline ends. The CDR3 is 12 amino acids. Germline loops: CDR1 MNHEY, CDR2 SMNVEV (reference sequence). The CDR3 DNA follows: TGTGCCAGCAAGGGACTTCGGCGGATGGTGTACTTC. It translates to CASKGLRRMVYF.

The chain uses TRBV6-5 and TRBJ1-6, with D tentatively TRBD1 (5 bases). Germline V CDR1 and CDR2: MNHEY, SVGAGI. The CDR3 has 13 amino acids. V lost 6 bases and J lost 7, with 10 bases in between. Here the CDR3 reads CASSPRENSPLHF. CDR3 in DNA: TGTGCCAGCAGCCCCAGGGAAAATTCACCCCTCCACTTT.

This chain uses TRBV28 with TRBJ1-1, with D perhaps TRBD1 (6 bases). V was cut by 4 bases and J by 5 bases, with 14 bases left in between. This CDR3 is 14 amino acids long. CDR1 and CDR2 from the germline V gene are MDHEN and SYDVKM. The CDR3 DNA reads as TGTGCCAGCAGTTCCCCCAGGGGTTGGACTGAAGCTTTCTTT. Protein: CASSSPRGWTEAFF. Combining the CDR3 with reference TRBV28 and TRBJ1-1 gives the whole variable domain DVKVTQSSRYLVKRTGEKVFLECVQDMDHENMFWYRQDPGLGLRLIYFSYDVKMKEKGDIPEGYSVSREKKERFSLILESASTNQTSMYLCASSSPRGWTEAFFGQGTRLTVV.

The chain recombines TRBV2 with TRBJ2-1; TRBD2 is a possible D gene (5 bases). Germline loops: CDR1 SNHLY, CDR2 FYNNEI. This CDR3 has 11 residues. Trimming removed 7 bases at V and 10 bases at J, with 11 bases between. CDR3 loop: CASTTGGEQFF. CDR3 nucleotide sequence: TGTGCCAGCACGACCGGAGGCGAGCAGTTCTTC.

The chain combines TRBV7-9 with TRBJ1-4; a weak D match, TRBD1 (5 bases). The germline V gene encodes CDR1 SEHNR and CDR2 FQNEAQ (reference sequence). The CDR3 consists of 12 residues. V lost 5 bases to trimming and J lost 7 bases, with 8 bases between them. In DNA, the CDR3 is TGTGCCAGCAGCCTCGGGGGTGAAAAACTGTTTTTT. It is translated as CASSLGGEKLFF.

This chain links TRBV7-9 with TRBJ2-7, with a tentative D call TRBD2 (5 bases). The ends were cut back, 5 bases at V and 5 bases at J, with 7 bases in the middle. CDR3 length equals 11 residues. Germline CDR1 SEHNR, CDR2 FQNEAQ (reference sequence). CDR3 sequence reads: CASSPGNEQYF. Written as DNA, the CDR3 is TGTGCCAGCAGCCCCGGGAACGAGCAGTACTTC. Full variable domain (remainder filled in from reference TRBV7-9 and TRBJ2-7): DTGVSQNPRHKITKRGQNVTFRCDPISEHNRLYWYRQTLGQGPEFLTYFQNEAQLEKSRLLSDRFSAERPKGSFSTLEIQRTEQGDSAMYLCASSPGNEQYFGPGTRLTVT.

Concerning this clone: Other DNA sequences in this sample translate to the same CDR3. This sequence joins TRBV5-1 and TRBJ1-1; D is unresolved. The CDR3 is 11 amino acids. Germline assignment: CDR1 SGHRS and CDR2 YFSETQ. V lost 3 bases, J lost 3 bases, and 3 bases lay in between. The CDR3 DNA reads TGCGCCAGCAGCTCCGACACTGAAGCTTTCTTT. It specifies CASSSDTEAFF.

J is TRBJ1-2 and V is TRBV28, with D uncertain. This CDR3 comprises 13 residues. CDR1 is MDHEN and CDR2 is SYDVKM in the germline V gene. The V end was cut by 2 bases, the J end by 0 bases, with 4 bases between. The CDR3 sequence is CASSLQANYGYTF. CDR3 bases: TGTGCCAGCAGTTTACAGGCTAACTATGGCTACACCTTC.

The chain combines TRBV28 with TRBJ1-4; maybe TRBD1 (6 bases). V was shortened by 5 bases and J by 7 bases, with 20 bases between the two germline ends. The germline gives CDR1 MDHEN, CDR2 SYDVKM. This CDR3 is 16 amino acids long. The CDR3 loop is CASSTQGDGFREKLFF. The CDR3 DNA follows: TGTGCCAGCAGTACACAGGGCGACGGGTTTCGTGAAAAACTGTTTTTT.

The chain carries TRBV28 and TRBJ1-2; D gene uncertain. CDR3 length equals 13 residues. The germline V and J ends were trimmed by 6 bases and 0 bases, with 8 bases remaining between them. Germline V CDR1 and CDR2: MDHEN, SYDVKM. In nucleotides, the CDR3 is TGTGCCAGCAGGCAAACAACTAACTATGGCTACACCTTC. Encoded protein: CASRQTTNYGYTF.

This clone is a singleton in its sample. The chain combines TRBV18 with TRBJ1-4; unclear D gene. This CDR3 is built from 13 residues. Germline V CDR1 and CDR2: KGHSH, LQKENI. Trimming left V 4 bases short and J 8 bases short, with 11 bases between. CDR3 bases: TGTGCCAGCTCACTGGAGTCTCGGGAAAAACTGTTTTTT. It translates to CASSLESREKLFF. The whole variable domain, remainder taken from reference TRBV18 and TRBJ1-4, is NAGVMQNPRHLVRRRGQEARLRCSPMKGHSHVYWYRQLPEEGLKFMVYLQKENIIDESGMPKERFSAEFPKEGPSILRIQQVVRGDSAAYFCASSLESREKLFFGSGTQLSVL.

V gene TRBV4-1 combines with J gene TRBJ1-2, with 8 bases lining up with TRBD1. The CDR3 spans 16 residues. V shed 3 bases and J 4 bases; nucleotides not matched to a gene: 10. The germline gives CDR1 MGHRA, CDR2 YSYEKL. The CDR3 DNA is TGCGCCAGCAGCCAGAGGGGGTCAACAGGGGGCTATGGCTACACCTTC. Amino acid sequence: CASSQRGSTGGYGYTF.

This chain joins TRBV7-6 and TRBJ1-3, with D uncertain. The CDR3 is 16 amino acids. V was pared by 5 bases and J by 0 bases, with 14 bases between. CDR1 is SGHVS, CDR2 FNYEAQ, per germline. The CDR3 DNA reads TGTGCCAGCAGCCCACCGGGAGTGAACTCTGGAAACACCATATATTTT. It encodes CASSPPGVNSGNTIYF. The variable domain in full, completed from reference TRBV7-6 and TRBJ1-3, reads GAGVSQSPRYKVTKRGQDVALRCDPISGHVSLYWYRQALGQGPEFLTYFNYEAQQDKSGLPNDRFSAERPEGSISTLTIQRTEQRDSAMYRCASSPPGVNSGNTIYFGEGSWLTVV.